Shown below are 14 T cell receptor beta chains from a single sample sequenced in a study of CD4 T cells in relation to SARS-CoV-2 and coronaviruses. These receptors have no identified antigens. Measured with immunoSEQ multiplex PCR; TCRdb has only the in-frame clones, and not every one. The data show around 41,000 clones, 84% seen once. Sequencing input: naive CD4+ T cells from PBMCs, cultured in vitro. Regarding subset: naive CD4+ T cells isolated by negative enrichment. The receptors shown here come from an adult with COVID-19.

The chain is built from TRBV28 and TRBJ1-3; 8 bases fit TRBD1. V shed 4 bases and J 2 bases; nucleotides not matched to a gene: 1. The CDR3 has 14 residues. CDR1 MDHEN and CDR2 SYDVKM come from the germline V gene. CDR3 region: CASSSTGAGNTIYF. The CDR3 bases are TGTGCCAGCAGTTCGACAGGGGCTGGAAACACCATATATTTT.

This sequence joins TRBV7-9 and TRBJ2-1, with D perhaps assigned TRBD1 or TRBD2 (7 bases each). This CDR3 has 14 amino acids. Germline V gives CDR1 SEHNR, CDR2 FQNEAQ (reference sequence). The V gene lost 8 bases and the J gene lost 7 bases, with 18 bases spanning the gap. The CDR3 coding sequence is TGTGCCAGCGAGGACGGGACAGCGGGGAATGAGCAGTTCTTC. Translation: CASEDGTAGNEQFF.

This clone showed up just a few times. The CDR3: CASSLTGQFYGYTF. In nucleotides, the CDR3 is TGTGCCAGCAGTTTAACCGGACAGTTCTATGGCTACACCTTC. The V and J genes are TRBV28 and TRBJ1-2, with a tentative D call TRBD1 (6 bases). V gave up 2 bases and J gave up 4 bases, with 11 bases separating them. The CDR3 sequence is 14 residues long. In germline, CDR1 is MDHEN, CDR2 SYDVKM.

V and J are TRBV19 and TRBJ2-7; D not resolved. V was pared by 5 bases and J by 0 bases, with 17 bases between. The CDR3 length is 16 residues. Germline assignment: CDR1 LNHDA and CDR2 SQIVND (reference sequence). The CDR3 loop reads CASSGTDGLSSYEQYF. CDR3 bases: TGTGCCAGTAGTGGAACTGACGGATTAAGCTCCTACGAGCAGTACTTC.

The genes are TRBV7-9 and TRBJ1-5, with unresolved D. Germline CDR1 reads SEHNR; CDR2 reads FQNEAQ (reference sequence). Trimming stripped 5 bases from V and 9 bases from J, with 14 bases between. The CDR3 sequence is 13 residues long. The chain's CDR3 is CASSPGEVLPQHF. The CDR3, as DNA: TGTGCCAGCAGCCCTGGGGAGGTCTTGCCCCAGCATTTT.

This chain connects TRBV7-8 to TRBJ2-1; 13 bases map to TRBD2. The CDR3 runs to 15 residues. The trim removed 5 bases at V and 4 bases at J, leaving 2 bases unmatched. In germline, CDR1 is SGHVS, CDR2 FQNEAQ. CDR3 DNA sequence: TGTGCCAGCAGCGCGACTAGCGGGAGGTACAATGAGCAGTTCTTC. Translated: CASSATSGRYNEQFF.

J is TRBJ2-1 and V is TRBV11-2, with 10 nucleotides matching TRBD2. Germline CDR1 is SGHAT and CDR2 is FQNNGV. The trim removed 0 bases at V and 6 bases at J, leaving 8 bases unmatched. There are 17 residues in the CDR3. Written as DNA, the CDR3 is TGTGCCAGCAGCTTAGATAGAGGGACTAGCGCCCTCAATGAGCAGTTCTTC. Translation gives CASSLDRGTSALNEQFF.

The V gene is TRBV18, the J gene TRBJ2-7; 8 positions agree with TRBD1. The CDR3 extends over 13 amino acids. The V segment lost 4 bases and the J segment 6 bases; nucleotides outside the gene matches: 5. In germline, CDR1 is KGHSH, CDR2 LQKENI. CDR3 loop: CASSRDRGGEQYF. DNA of the CDR3: TGTGCCAGCTCACGCGACAGGGGTGGCGAGCAGTACTTC.

J is TRBJ2-5 and V is TRBV10-1; tentatively, D is TRBD1 (5 bases). V lost 0 bases and J 5 bases, leaving 7 bases between the germline ends. The CDR3 loop spans 13 amino acids. Germline CDR1 WNHNN, CDR2 SYGVQD (reference sequence). CDR3 bases: TGCGCCAGCAGTGAGTCAGGGGCGGAGACCCAGTACTTC. Its translation is CASSESGAETQYF.

The chain combines TRBV7-3 with TRBJ2-1, with 10 bases identical to TRBD2. The CDR3 contains 16 residues. J was trimmed by 7 bases and V by 0 bases; bases with no gene match: 6. Germline V gene lookup returns CDR1 SGHTA and CDR2 FQGTGA. CDR3: CASSLTASGSYNEQFF. As DNA, the CDR3 is TGTGCCAGCAGCTTAACAGCTAGCGGGAGTTATAATGAGCAGTTCTTC.

This chain links TRBV6-6 with TRBJ1-4, with unresolved D. In germline, CDR1 is MNHNY, CDR2 SVGAGI (reference sequence). This CDR3 is built from 15 residues. The V end lost 2 bases, the J end lost 0 bases, and 7 bases lay between the germline ends. In DNA form, the CDR3 reads TGTGCCAGCAGTTACAGAGATGCAACTAATGAAAAACTGTTTTTT. Its translation: CASSYRDATNEKLFF.

The count of this clone is one. This chain joins TRBV24-1 and TRBJ2-1; weak D call: TRBD2 (6 bases). V was clipped by 5 bases and J by 4 bases, with 20 bases between them. Germline V lookup: CDR1 KGHDR, CDR2 SFDVKD. This CDR3 contains 17 residues. CDR3 region: CATSALGSGDYYNEQFF. In DNA form, the CDR3 reads TGTGCCACCAGTGCCTTGGGATCGGGAGACTATTACAATGAGCAGTTCTTC.

The rearrangement links TRBV7-9 to TRBJ1-3; TRBD1 matches 7 bases. The germline V gene has CDR1 SEHNR and CDR2 FQNEAQ (reference sequence). The CDR3 consists of 15 residues. V trimming: 4 bases; J trimming: 0 bases; junction bases outside the gene matches: 3. CDR3 DNA: TGTGCCAGCAGCTCACAGGGGCACTCTGGAAACACCATATATTTT. Translating gives CASSSQGHSGNTIYF.

This clone has only a few counts. The V gene is TRBV21-1, the J gene TRBJ1-4. TRBV21-1 is a pseudogene. The CDR3 is 18 amino acids. CDR3 protein: CASSKKGLRGRGGEKLFF. Written as DNA, the CDR3 is TGTGCCAGCAGCAAAAAGGGGCTGCGGGGTAGGGGTGGTGAAAAACTGTTTTTT.